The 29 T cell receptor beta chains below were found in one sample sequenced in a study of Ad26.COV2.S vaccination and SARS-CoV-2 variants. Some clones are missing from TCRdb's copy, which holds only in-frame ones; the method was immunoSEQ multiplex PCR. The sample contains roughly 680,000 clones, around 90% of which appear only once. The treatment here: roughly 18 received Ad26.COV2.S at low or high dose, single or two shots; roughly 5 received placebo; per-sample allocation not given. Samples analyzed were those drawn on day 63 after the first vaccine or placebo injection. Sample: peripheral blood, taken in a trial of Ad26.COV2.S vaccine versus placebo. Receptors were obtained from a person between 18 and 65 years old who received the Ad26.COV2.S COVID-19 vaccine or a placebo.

The CDR3 DNA reads as TGTGCCTGGGGGGGACTAGCGGACACCGGGGAGCTGTTTTTT. Translated: CAWGGLADTGELFF. V gene TRBV30 combines with J gene TRBJ2-2; 11 bases are shared with TRBD2. Germline V gene data show CDR1 as GTSNPN and CDR2 as SVGIG (reference sequence). The CDR3 spans 14 residues. J gave up 3 bases and V 5 bases, and 2 bases lay outside the gene matches.

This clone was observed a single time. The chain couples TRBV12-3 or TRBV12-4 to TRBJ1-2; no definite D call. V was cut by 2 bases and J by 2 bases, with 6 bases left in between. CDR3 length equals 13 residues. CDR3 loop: CASSLSGNYGYTF. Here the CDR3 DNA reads TGTGCCAGCAGTTTAAGTGGCAACTATGGCTACACCTTC.

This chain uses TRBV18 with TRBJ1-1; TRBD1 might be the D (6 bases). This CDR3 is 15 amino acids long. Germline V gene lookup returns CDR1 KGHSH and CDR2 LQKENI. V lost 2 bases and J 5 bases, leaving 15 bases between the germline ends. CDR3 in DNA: TGTGCCAGCTCACCATTTAGGGGGATGGAGACTGAAGCTTTCTTT. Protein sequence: CASSPFRGMETEAFF.

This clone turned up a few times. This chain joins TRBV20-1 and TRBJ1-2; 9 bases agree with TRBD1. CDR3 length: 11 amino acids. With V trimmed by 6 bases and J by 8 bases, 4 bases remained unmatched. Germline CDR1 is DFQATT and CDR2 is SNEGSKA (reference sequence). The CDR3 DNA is TGCAGTGCCAGGACAGGGGAGGGCTACACCTTC. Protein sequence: CSARTGEGYTF.

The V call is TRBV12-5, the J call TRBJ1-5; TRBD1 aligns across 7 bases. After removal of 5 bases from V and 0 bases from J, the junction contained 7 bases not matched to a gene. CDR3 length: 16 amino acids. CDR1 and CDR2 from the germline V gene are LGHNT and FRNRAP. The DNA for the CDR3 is TGTGCTAGTGGTCCACGACAGGGCCATAGCAATCAGCCCCAGCATTTT. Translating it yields CASGPRQGHSNQPQHF. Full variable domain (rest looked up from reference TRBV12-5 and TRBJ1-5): DARVTQTPRHKVTEMGQEVTMRCQPILGHNTVFWYRQTMMQGLELLAYFRNRAPLDDSGMPKDRFSAEMPDATLATLKIQPSEPRDSAVYFCASGPRQGHSNQPQHFGDGTRLSIL.

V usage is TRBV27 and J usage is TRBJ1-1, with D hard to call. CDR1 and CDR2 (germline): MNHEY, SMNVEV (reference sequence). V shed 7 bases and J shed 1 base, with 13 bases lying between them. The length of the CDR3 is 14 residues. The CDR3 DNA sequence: TGTGCCAGCAACCCCGGGGTATCGAACACTGAAGCTTTCTTT. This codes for CASNPGVSNTEAFF.

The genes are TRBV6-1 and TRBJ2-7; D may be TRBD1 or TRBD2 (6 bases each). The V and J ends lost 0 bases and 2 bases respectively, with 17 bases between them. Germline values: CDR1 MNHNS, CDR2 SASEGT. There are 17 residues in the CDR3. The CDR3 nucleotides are TGTGCCAGCAGTGAAGCCCAGAGGGGGACTGGTCCCTACGAGCAGTACTTC. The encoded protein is CASSEAQRGTGPYEQYF.

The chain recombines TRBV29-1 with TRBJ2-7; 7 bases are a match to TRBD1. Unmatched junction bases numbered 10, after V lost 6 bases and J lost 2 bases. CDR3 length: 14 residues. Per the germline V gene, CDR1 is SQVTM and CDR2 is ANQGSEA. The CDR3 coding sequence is TGCAGCGTGGCCGGGACAGATAAGGCCTACGAGCAGTACTTC. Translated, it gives CSVAGTDKAYEQYF.

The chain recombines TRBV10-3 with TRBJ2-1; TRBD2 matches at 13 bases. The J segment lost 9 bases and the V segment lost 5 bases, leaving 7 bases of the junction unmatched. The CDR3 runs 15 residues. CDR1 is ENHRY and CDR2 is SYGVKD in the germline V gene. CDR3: CAISRLAGGVGEQFF. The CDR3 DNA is TGTGCCATCAGTAGACTAGCGGGAGGTGTTGGTGAGCAGTTCTTC.

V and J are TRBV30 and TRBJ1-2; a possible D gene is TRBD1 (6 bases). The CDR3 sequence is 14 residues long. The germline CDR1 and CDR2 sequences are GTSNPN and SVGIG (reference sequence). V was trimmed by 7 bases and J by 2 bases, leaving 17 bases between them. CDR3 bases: TGTGCCTACCAGGGGAGGAGCTTAAACTATGGCTACACCTTC. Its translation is CAYQGRSLNYGYTF.

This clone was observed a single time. The CDR3 nucleotides are TGTGCCAGCAGCTCTAGCGCTGCTGAGCAGTTCTTC. Protein: CASSSSAAEQFF. The chain has TRBV11-2 and TRBJ2-1; D possibly corresponds to TRBD2 (6 bases). This CDR3 has 12 residues. Deletions cut 4 bases from V and 9 bases from J, with 10 bases between. Germline V lookup: CDR1 SGHAT, CDR2 FQNNGV. Together with reference TRBV11-2 and TRBJ2-1, the CDR3 gives the full variable domain: EAGVAQSPRYKIIEKRQSVAFWCNPISGHATLYWYQQILGQGPKLLIQFQNNGVVDDSQLPKDRFSAERLKGVDSTLKIQPAKLEDSAVYLCASSSSAAEQFFGPGTRLTVL.

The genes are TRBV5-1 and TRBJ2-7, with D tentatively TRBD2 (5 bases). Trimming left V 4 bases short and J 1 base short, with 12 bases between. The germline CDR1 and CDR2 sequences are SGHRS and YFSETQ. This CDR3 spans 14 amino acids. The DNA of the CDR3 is TGCGCCAGCAGCCCGCCGGGATCTTCCTACGAGCAGTACTTC. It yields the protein CASSPPGSSYEQYF.

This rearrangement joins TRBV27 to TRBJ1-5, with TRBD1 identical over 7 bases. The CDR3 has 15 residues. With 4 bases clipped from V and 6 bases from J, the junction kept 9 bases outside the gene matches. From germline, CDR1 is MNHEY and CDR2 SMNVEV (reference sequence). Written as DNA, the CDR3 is TGTGCCAGCAGTTCCGGGACAGATGGAGGTCAGCCCCAGCATTTT. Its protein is CASSSGTDGGQPQHF.

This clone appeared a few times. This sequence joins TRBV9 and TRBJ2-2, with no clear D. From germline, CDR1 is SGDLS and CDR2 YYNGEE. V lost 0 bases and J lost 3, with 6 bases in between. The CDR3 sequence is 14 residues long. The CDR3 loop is CASSVAMHTGELFF. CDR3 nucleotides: TGTGCCAGCAGCGTAGCTATGCACACCGGGGAGCTGTTTTTT.

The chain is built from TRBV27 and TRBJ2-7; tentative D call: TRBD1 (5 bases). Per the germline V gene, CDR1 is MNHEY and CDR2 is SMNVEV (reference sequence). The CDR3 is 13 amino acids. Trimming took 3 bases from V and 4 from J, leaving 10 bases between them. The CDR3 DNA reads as TGTGCCAGCAGTTTTGACAGTAGGTACGAGCAGTACTTC. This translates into CASSFDSRYEQYF.

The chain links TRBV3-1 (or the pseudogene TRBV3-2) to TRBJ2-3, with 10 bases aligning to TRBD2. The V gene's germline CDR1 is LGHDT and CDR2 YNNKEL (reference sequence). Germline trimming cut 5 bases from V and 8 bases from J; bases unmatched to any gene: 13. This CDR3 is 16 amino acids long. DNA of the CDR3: TGTGCCAGCAGCTACGAGCGGGAGGGCCTGGGTGGTACGCAGTATTTT. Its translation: CASSYEREGLGGTQYF.

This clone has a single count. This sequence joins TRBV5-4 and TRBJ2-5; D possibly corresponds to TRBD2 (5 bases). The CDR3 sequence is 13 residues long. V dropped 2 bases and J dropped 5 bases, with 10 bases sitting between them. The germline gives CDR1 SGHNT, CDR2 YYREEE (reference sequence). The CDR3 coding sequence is TGTGCCAGCAGCTTACGGGGTAGCGAGACCCAGTACTTC. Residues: CASSLRGSETQYF.

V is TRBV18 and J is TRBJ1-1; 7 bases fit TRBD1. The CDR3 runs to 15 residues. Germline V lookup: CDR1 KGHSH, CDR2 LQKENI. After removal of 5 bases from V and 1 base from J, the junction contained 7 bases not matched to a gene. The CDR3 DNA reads TGTGCCAGCTCAGCAACAGGGGATCGGAACACTGAAGCTTTCTTT. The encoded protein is CASSATGDRNTEAFF.

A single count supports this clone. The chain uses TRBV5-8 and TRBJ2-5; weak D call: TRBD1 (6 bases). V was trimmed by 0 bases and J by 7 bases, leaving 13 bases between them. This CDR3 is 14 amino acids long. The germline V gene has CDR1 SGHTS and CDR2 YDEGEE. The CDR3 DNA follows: TGTGCCAGCAGCTTGGTGGGGGCGCCTGGGACCCAGTACTTC. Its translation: CASSLVGAPGTQYF.

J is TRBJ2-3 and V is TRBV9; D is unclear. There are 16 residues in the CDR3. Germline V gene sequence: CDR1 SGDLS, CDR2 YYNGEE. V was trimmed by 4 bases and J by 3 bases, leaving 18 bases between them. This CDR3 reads CASSSQAGLGTDTQYF. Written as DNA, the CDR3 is TGTGCCAGCAGCTCCCAAGCTGGGCTAGGTACAGATACGCAGTATTTT.

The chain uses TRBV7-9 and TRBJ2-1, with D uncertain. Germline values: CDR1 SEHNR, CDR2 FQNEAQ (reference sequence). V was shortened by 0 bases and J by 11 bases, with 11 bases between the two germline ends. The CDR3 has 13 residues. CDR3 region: CASSLAPGPQQFF. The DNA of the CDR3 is TGTGCCAGCAGCTTAGCGCCCGGGCCACAGCAGTTCTTC. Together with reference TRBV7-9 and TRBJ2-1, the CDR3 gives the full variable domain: DTGVSQNPRHKITKRGQNVTFRCDPISEHNRLYWYRQTLGQGPEFLTYFQNEAQLEKSRLLSDRFSAERPKGSFSTLEIQRTEQGDSAMYLCASSLAPGPQQFFGPGTRLTVL.

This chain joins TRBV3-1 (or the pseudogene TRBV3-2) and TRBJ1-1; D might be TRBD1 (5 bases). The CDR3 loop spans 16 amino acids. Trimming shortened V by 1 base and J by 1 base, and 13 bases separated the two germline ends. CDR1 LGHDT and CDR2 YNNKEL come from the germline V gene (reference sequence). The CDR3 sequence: CASSQVTGMGNTEAFF. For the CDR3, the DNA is TGTGCCAGCAGCCAAGTAACAGGCATGGGGAACACTGAAGCTTTCTTT.

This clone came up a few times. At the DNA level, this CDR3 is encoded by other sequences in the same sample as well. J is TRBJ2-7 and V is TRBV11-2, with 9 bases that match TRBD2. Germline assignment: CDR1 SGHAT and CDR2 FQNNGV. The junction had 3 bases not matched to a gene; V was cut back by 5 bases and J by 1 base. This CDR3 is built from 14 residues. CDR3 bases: TGTGCCAGCAGCCCGACTAGCGGATCCTACGAGCAGTACTTC. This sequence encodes CASSPTSGSYEQYF.

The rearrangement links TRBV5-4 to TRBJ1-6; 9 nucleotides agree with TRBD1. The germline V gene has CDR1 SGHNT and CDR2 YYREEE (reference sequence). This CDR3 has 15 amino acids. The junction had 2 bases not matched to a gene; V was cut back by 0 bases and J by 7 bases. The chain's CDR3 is CASSLEGTGNSPLHF. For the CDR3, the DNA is TGTGCCAGCAGCTTGGAAGGGACAGGGAATTCACCCCTCCACTTT.

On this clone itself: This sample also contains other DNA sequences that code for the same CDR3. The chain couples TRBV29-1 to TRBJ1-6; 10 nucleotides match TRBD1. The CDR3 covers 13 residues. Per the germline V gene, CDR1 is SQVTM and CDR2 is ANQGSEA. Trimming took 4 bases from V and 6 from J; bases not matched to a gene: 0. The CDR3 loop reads CSVGTGGNSPLHF. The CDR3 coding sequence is TGCAGCGTTGGGACAGGGGGTAATTCACCCCTCCACTTT.

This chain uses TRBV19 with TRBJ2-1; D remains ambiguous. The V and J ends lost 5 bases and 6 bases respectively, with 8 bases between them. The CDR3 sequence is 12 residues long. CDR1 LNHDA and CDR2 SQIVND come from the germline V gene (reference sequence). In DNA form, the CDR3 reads TGTGCCAGTAGTCCCGACCGCAATGAGCAGTTCTTC. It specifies CASSPDRNEQFF.

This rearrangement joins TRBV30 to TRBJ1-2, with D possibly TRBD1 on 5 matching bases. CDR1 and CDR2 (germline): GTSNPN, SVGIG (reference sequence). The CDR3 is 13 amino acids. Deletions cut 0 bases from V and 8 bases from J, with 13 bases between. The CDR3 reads CAWSVTGDQGYTF. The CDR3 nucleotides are TGTGCCTGGAGTGTGACGGGGGATCAGGGCTACACCTTC.

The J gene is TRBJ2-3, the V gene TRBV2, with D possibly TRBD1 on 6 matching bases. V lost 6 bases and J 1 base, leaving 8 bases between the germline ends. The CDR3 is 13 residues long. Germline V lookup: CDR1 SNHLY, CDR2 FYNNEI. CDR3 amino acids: CASRYRGTDTQYF. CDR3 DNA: TGTGCCAGCAGGTACAGGGGCACAGATACGCAGTATTTT. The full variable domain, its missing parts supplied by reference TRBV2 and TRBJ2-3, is EPEVTQTPSHQVTQMGQEVILRCVPISNHLYFYWYRQILGQKVEFLVSFYNNEISEKSEIFDDQFSVERPDGSNFTLKIRSTKLEDSAMYFCASRYRGTDTQYFGPGTRLTVL.

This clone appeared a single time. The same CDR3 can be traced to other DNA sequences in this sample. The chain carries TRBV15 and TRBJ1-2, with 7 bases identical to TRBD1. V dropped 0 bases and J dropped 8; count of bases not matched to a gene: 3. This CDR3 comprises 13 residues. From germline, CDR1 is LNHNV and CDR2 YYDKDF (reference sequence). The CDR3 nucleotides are TGTGCCACCAGCAGAGATAGAGGGGGCGGCTACACCTTC. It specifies CATSRDRGGGYTF.